This paragraph reports one T cell receptor beta chain. Profiled with immunoSEQ multiplex PCR; TCRdb holds only in-frame clones, not every one. Of 55,000 to 75,000 clones in the sample, 86% were seen once. These data come from a study of T cells in localized non-small cell lung cancer. Per germline, CDR1 SGHTA and CDR2 FQGTGA. V gave up 5 bases and J gave up 1 base; unmatched junction bases: 1. The length of the CDR3 is 13 residues. This receptor was identified in a male donor at least 60 years old with stage III squamous cell lung carcinoma. The starting material was peripheral blood, obtained before any cancer treatment. The chain couples TRBV7-3 to TRBJ1-1; 7 bases line up with TRBD1. CDR3 coding DNA: TGTGCCAGCAGCCGACAGGGGAACACTGAAGCTTTCTTT. This codes for CASSRQGNTEAFF.